This T cell receptor beta chain emerged from a study of T and B cells in COVID-19 patients. The CDR3 is made up of 18 amino acids. The V gene's germline CDR1 is SGHTA and CDR2 FQGNSA. V gave up 2 bases and J gave up 1 base; unmatched junction bases: 12. TRB was amplified from around 250-460 ng of blood genomic DNA. In this sample, this clonotype is large. Multiplex PCR with BIOMED2 TRB-A/B primer pools amplified TRB rearrangements. One entry per CDR3 protein results from TCRdb running MiXCR on the multiplex PCR reads. The top ten hold approximately 55% of the sample, which has roughly 9,600 distinct CDR3 sequences, 30% to 45% seen once.

The sequenced sample consisted of blood. The receptor's source is a human donor with active COVID-19. The V and J genes are TRBV7-2 and TRBJ2-3; 7 nucleotides agree with TRBD2. CDR3 sequence reads: CASSLTPNMGGGTDTQYF. The CDR3 DNA sequence: TGTGCCAGCAGCTTAACCCCAAACATGGGAGGGGGCACAGATACGCAGTATTTT.